This record looks at one T cell receptor (beta chain) sequence and its context. Its antigen is undetermined. The CDR3 length is 15 residues. Looked up from germline, CDR1 is LNHDA and CDR2 is SQIVND (reference sequence). The junction had 5 bases not matched to a gene; V was cut back by 5 bases and J by 0 bases. This specimen belongs to a study of cytomegalovirus exposure and HLA in healthy donors. This table comes from immunoSEQ multiplex PCR, and its TCRdb copy is limited to in-frame clones, with some not included. The repertoire includes roughly 310,000 clones, roughly 88% of them detected once, and around 0.96% sits in the top ten. Notes on the study in general: That first-cohort TCR clusters tended to co-occur in the roughly 110 validation repertoires was found in a later analysis. It was 150 to 200 TCR beta chains that were listed as cytomegalovirus-associated.

The chain uses TRBV19 and TRBJ1-1; 8 bases agree with TRBD1. Sequenced material: PBMCs. This TCR derives from a man between 25 and 39 years old in good health and CMV-seronegative. This chain's CDR3 is CASSGQGALNTEAFF. The CDR3 bases are TGTGCCAGTAGTGGGCAGGGGGCCCTGAACACTGAAGCTTTCTTT. Variable domain in full (rest from reference TRBV19 and TRBJ1-1): DGGITQSPKYLFRKEGQNVTLSCEQNLNHDAMYWYRQDPGQGLRLIYYSQIVNDFQKGDIAEGYSVSREKKESFPLTVTSAQKNPTAFYLCASSGQGALNTEAFFGQGTRLTVV.